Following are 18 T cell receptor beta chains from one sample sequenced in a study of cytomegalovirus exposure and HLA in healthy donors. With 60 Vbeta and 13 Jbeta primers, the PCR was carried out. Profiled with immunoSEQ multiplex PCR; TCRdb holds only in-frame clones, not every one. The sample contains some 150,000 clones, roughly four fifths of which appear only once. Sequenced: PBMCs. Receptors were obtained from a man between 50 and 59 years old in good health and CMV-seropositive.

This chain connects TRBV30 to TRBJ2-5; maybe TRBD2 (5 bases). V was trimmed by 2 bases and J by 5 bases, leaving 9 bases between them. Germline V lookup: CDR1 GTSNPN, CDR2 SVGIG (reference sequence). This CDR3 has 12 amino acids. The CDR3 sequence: CAWSNSEETQYF. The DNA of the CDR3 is TGTGCCTGGAGTAATAGCGAGGAGACCCAGTACTTC.

This CDR3 is CAWQTWERGSSYNEQFF. The CDR3 bases are TGTGCCTGGCAAACCTGGGAAAGGGGGAGCTCCTACAATGAGCAGTTCTTC. V usage is TRBV30 and J usage is TRBJ2-1; possibly TRBD1 for D (6 bases). The V gene's germline CDR1 is GTSNPN and CDR2 SVGIG (reference sequence). The CDR3 spans 17 residues. Trimming stripped 5 bases from V and 0 bases from J, with 20 bases between. The full variable domain, its missing parts supplied by reference TRBV30 and TRBJ2-1, is SQTIHQWPATLVQPVGSPLSLECTVEGTSNPNLYWYRQAAGRGLQLLFYSVGIGQISSEVPQNLSASRPQDRQFILSSKKLLLSDSGFYLCAWQTWERGSSYNEQFFGPGTRLTVL.

The CDR3 reads CASSFGQGTYEQYF. CDR3 nucleotides: TGTGCCAGCAGCTTTGGACAGGGTACCTACGAGCAGTACTTC. J is TRBJ2-7 and V is TRBV11-3, with 8 bases that match TRBD1. Germline CDR1 reads SGHNT; CDR2 reads YENEEA. V lost 3 bases, J lost 2 bases, and 3 bases stayed unmatched. This CDR3 has 14 residues.

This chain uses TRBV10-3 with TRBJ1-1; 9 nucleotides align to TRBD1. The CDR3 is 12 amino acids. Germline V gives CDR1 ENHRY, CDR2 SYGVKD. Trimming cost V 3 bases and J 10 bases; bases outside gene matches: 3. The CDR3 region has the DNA TGTGCCATCAGTGAACAGGGGGCTCGAGCTTTCTTT. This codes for CAISEQGARAFF.

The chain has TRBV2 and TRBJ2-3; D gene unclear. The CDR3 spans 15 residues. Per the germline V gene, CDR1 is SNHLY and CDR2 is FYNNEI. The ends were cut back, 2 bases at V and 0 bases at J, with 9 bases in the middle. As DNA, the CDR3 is TGTGCCAGCAGTGAACTAAATCCCAGCACAGATACGCAGTATTTT. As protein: CASSELNPSTDTQYF.

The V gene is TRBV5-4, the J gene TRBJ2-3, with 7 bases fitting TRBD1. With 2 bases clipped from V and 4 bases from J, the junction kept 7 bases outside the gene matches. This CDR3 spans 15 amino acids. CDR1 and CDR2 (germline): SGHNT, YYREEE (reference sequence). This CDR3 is CASSFRQGFADTQYF. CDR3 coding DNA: TGTGCCAGCAGCTTCCGACAGGGTTTTGCAGATACGCAGTATTTT.

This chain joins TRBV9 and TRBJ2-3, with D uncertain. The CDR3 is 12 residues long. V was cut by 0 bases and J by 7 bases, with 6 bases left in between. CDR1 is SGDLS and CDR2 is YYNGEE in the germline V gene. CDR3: CASSVEENTQYF. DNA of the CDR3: TGTGCCAGCAGCGTAGAAGAGAATACGCAGTATTTT. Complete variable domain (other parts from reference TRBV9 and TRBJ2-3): DSGVTQTPKHLITATGQRVTLRCSPRSGDLSVYWYQQSLDQGLQFLIQYYNGEERAKGNILERFSAQQFPDLHSELNLSSLELGDSALYFCASSVEENTQYFGPGTRLTVL.

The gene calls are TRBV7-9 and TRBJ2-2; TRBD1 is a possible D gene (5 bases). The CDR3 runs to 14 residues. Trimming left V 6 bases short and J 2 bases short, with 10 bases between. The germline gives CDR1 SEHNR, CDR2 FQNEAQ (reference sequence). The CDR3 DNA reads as TGTGCCAGCAGGTCGACAGATAACACCGGGGAGCTGTTTTTT. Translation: CASRSTDNTGELFF.

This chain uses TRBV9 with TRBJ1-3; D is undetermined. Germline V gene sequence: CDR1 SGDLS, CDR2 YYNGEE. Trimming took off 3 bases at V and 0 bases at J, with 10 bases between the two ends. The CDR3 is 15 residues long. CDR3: CASSGASSSGNTIYF. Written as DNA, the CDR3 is TGTGCCAGCAGCGGGGCCTCAAGCTCTGGAAACACCATATATTTT.

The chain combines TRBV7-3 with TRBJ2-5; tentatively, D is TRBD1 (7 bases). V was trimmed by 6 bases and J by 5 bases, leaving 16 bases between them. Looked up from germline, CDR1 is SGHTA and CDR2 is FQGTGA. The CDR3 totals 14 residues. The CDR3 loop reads CASSQGGLGETQYF. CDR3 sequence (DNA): TGTGCCAGCAGTCAGGGGGGCCTGGGGGAGACCCAGTACTTC.

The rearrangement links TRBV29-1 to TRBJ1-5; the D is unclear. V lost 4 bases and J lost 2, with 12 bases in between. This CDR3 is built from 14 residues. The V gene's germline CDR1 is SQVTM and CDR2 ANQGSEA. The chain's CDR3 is CSVVEGGGNQPQHF. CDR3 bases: TGCAGCGTTGTTGAGGGAGGAGGCAATCAGCCCCAGCATTTT. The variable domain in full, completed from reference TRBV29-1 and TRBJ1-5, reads SAVISQKPSRDICQRGTSLTIQCQVDSQVTMMFWYRQQPGQSLTLIATANQGSEATYESGFVIDKFPISRPNLTFSTLTVSNMSPEDSSIYLCSVVEGGGNQPQHFGDGTRLSIL.

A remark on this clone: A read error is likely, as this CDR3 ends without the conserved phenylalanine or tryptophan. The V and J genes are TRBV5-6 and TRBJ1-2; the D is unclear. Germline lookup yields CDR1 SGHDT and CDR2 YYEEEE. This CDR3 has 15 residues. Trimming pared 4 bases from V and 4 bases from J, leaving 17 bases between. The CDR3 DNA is TGTGCCAGCAGCCTATTAGAGACTGTCGGCTATGGCTACACCCTC. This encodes CASSLLETVGYGYTL.

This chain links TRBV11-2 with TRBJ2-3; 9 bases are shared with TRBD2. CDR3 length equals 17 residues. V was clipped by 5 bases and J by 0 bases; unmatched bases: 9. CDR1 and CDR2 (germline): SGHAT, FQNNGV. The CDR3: CASSPGGTSTSTDTQYF. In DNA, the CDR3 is TGTGCCAGCAGCCCAGGGGGGACTAGCACTAGCACAGATACGCAGTATTTT.

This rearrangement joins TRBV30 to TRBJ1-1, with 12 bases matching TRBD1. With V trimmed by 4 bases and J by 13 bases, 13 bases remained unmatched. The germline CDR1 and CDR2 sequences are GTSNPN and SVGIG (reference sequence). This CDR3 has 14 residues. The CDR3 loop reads CAWNTGTGGRSGFF. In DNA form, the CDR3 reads TGTGCCTGGAACACCGGGACAGGGGGCCGCTCGGGTTTCTTT.

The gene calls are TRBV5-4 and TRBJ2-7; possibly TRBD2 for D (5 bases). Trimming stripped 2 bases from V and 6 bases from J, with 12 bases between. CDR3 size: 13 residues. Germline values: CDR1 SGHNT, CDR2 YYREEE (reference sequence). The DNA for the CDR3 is TGTGCCAGCAGCTTTCGAGCTGAGGGCGAGCAGTACTTC. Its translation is CASSFRAEGEQYF. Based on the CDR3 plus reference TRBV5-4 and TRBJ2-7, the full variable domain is ETGVTQSPTHLIKTRGQQVTLRCSSQSGHNTVSWYQQALGQGPQFIFQYYREEENGRGNFPPRFSGLQFPNYSSELNVNALELDDSALYLCASSFRAEGEQYFGPGTRLTVT.

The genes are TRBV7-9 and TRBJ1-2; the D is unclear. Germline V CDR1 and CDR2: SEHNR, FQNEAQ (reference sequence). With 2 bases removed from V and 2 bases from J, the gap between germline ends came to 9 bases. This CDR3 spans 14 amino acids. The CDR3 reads CASSLKEGNYGYTF. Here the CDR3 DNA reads TGTGCCAGCAGCTTAAAGGAGGGCAACTATGGCTACACCTTC.

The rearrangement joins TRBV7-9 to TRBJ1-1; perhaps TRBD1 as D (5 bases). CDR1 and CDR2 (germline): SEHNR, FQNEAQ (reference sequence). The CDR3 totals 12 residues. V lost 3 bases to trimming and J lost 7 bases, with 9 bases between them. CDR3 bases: TGTGCCAGCAGCTTTTCGGGGGTTGAAGCTTTCTTT. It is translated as CASSFSGVEAFF.

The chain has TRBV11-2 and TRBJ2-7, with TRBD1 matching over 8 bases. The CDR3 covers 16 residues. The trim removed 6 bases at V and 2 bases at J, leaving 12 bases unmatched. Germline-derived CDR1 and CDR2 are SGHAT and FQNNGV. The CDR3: CASSYHRGMETYEQYF. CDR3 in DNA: TGTGCCAGCAGTTACCACAGGGGGATGGAGACCTACGAGCAGTACTTC.